The source of this T cell receptor beta chain is a study of CD8 T cells in Susac syndrome. An amount of RNA that ranged from roughly 0.45 to 1 ug was reverse transcribed with random hexamers. Amplification of TCR beta CDR3 by immunoSEQ multiplex PCR spanned 54 Vbeta and 13 Jbeta. TCRdb redid the calling of the immunoSEQ multiplex PCR reads with MiXCR, one entry per CDR3 protein. The repertoire includes about 180,000 distinct CDR3 sequences, roughly 95% of them detected once, and 0.15% to 0.2% sits in the top ten. This clonotype was recorded once. The T cells that were sequenced for TCR beta were CD8+ and CD4+ cells from blood. Sequencing input: CD8+ T cells from PBMCs. This TCR came from a human donor with multiple sclerosis.

The DNA for the CDR3 is TGCAGTGCTAGAGAATCCGGGACAGGGTTATACGAGCAGTACTTC. Protein: CSARESGTGLYEQYF. V and J are TRBV20-1 and TRBJ2-7; 9 nucleotides align to TRBD1. V was clipped by 0 bases and J by 4 bases; unmatched bases: 7. This CDR3 comprises 15 residues. From germline, CDR1 is DFQATT and CDR2 SNEGSKA (reference sequence).